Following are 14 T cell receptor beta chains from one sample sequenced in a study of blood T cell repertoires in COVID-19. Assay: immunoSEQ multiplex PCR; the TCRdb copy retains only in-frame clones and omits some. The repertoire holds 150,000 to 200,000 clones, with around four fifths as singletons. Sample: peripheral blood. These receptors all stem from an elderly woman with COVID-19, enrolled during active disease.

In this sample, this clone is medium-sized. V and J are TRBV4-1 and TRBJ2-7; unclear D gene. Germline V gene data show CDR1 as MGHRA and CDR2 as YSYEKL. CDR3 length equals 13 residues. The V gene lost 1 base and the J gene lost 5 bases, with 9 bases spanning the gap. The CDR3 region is CASSQVLFDEQYF. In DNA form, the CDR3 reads TGCGCCAGCAGCCAAGTATTGTTCGACGAGCAGTACTTC.

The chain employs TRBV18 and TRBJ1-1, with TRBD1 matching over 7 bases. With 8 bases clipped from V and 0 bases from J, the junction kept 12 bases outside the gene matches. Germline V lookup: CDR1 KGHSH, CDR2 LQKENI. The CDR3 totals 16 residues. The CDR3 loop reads CASPRDPGQMNTEAFF. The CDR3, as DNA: TGTGCCAGCCCAAGAGATCCGGGACAGATGAACACTGAAGCTTTCTTT.

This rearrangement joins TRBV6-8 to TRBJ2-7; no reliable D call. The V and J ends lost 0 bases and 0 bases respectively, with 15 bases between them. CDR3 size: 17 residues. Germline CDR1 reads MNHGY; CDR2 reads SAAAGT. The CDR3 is CASSYSSFGLSSYEQYF. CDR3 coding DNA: TGTGCCAGCAGTTACTCGAGTTTCGGTCTTAGCTCCTACGAGCAGTACTTC.

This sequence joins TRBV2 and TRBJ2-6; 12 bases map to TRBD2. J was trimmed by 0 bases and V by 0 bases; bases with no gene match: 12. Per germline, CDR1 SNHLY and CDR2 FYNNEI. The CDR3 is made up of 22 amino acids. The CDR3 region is CASSEAGLAGQWFSSGANVLTF. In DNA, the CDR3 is TGTGCCAGCAGTGAAGCGGGACTAGCGGGCCAGTGGTTTTCCTCTGGGGCCAACGTCCTGACTTTC.

CDR3 in amino acids: CASSQHRDRGNTGELFF. The CDR3 DNA sequence: TGCGCCAGCAGTCAACACCGGGACAGGGGAAACACCGGGGAGCTGTTTTTT. This sequence joins TRBV23-1 and TRBJ2-2, with 10 bases aligning to TRBD1. TRBV23-1 qualifies as an ORF whose function is uncertain. There are 17 residues in the CDR3. J lost 2 bases, V lost 2 bases, and 5 bases had no gene match.

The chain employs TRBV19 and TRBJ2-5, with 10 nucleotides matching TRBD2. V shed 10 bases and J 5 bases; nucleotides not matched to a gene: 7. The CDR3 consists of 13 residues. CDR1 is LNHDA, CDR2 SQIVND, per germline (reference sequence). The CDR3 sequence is CATALAGLETQYF. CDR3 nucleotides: TGTGCCACCGCACTAGCGGGATTGGAGACCCAGTACTTC.

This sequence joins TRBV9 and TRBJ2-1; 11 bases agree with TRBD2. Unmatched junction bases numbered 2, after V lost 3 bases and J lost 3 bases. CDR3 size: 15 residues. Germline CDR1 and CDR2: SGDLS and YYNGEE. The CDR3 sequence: CASSAGLADYNEQFF. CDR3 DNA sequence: TGTGCCAGCAGCGCGGGACTAGCGGACTACAATGAGCAGTTCTTC.

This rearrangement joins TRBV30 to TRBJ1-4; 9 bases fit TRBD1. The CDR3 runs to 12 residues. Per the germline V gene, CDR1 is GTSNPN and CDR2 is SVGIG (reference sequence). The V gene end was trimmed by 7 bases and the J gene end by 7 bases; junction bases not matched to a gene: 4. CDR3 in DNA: TGTGCCTCACAGGGGGCGAGTGAAAAACTGTTTTTT. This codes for CASQGASEKLFF.

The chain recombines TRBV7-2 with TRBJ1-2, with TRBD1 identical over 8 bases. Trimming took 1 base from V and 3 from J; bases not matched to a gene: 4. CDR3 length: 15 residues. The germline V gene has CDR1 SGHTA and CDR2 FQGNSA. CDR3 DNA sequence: TGTGCCAGCAGCTTAGGGACAGGGCTTTACTATGGCTACACCTTC. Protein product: CASSLGTGLYYGYTF.

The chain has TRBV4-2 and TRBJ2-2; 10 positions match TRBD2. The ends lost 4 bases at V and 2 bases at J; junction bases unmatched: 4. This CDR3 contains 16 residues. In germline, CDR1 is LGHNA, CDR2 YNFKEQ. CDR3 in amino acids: CASSPGLAVNTGELFF. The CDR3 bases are TGTGCCAGCAGCCCCGGACTAGCGGTTAACACCGGGGAGCTGTTTTTT.

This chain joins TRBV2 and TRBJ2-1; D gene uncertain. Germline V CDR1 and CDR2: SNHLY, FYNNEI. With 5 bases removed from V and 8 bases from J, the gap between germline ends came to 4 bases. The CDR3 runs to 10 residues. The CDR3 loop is CASSSYEQFF. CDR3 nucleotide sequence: TGTGCCAGCAGTTCGTATGAGCAGTTCTTC.

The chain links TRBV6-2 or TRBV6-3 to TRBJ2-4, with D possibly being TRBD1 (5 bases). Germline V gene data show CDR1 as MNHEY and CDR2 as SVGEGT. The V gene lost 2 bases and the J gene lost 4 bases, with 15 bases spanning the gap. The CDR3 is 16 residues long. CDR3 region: CASSYGEFRGKNIQYF. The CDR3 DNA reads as TGTGCCAGCAGTTACGGAGAATTTAGGGGTAAAAACATTCAGTACTTC.

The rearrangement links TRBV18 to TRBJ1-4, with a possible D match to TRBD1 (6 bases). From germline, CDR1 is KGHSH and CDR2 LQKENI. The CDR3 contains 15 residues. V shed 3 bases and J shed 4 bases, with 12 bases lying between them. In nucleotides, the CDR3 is TGTGCCAGCTCACCCGAGACAGGTTTTAATGAAAAACTGTTTTTT. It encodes CASSPETGFNEKLFF.

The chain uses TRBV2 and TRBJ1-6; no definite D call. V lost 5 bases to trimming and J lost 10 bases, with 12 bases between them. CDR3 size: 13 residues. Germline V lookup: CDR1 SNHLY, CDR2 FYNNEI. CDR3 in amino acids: CASSRGFGSPLHF. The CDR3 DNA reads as TGTGCCAGCAGTCGGGGTTTTGGCTCACCCCTCCACTTT.